The sequence of this T cell receptor (beta chain) was determined in a study of preoperative IRX-2 immunotherapy in early breast cancer. Treatment in this sample: preoperative locoregional IRX-2 cytokine immunotherapy. Patients received preoperative, locoregional IRX-2 cytokine immunotherapy in a phase Ib study. The CDR3 extends over 16 amino acids. Germline assignment: CDR1 LNHDA and CDR2 SQIVND (reference sequence). V was clipped by 3 bases and J by 4 bases; unmatched bases: 10. The protocol was immunoSEQ multiplex PCR, while the TCRdb copy is restricted to in-frame clones and leaves out a portion. The repertoire has approximately 24,000 clones, about 81% of them found once; the top ten carry 1% to 1.5%.

This receptor was obtained from a human donor with breast cancer. V usage is TRBV19 and J usage is TRBJ2-3; 7 nucleotides agree with TRBD2. The sample in question was lymph node tissue, obtained after IRX-2 immunotherapy. Here the CDR3 reads CASSMPGTSVADTQYF. The CDR3 nucleotides are TGTGCCAGTAGTATGCCTGGAACTAGCGTTGCAGATACGCAGTATTTT.